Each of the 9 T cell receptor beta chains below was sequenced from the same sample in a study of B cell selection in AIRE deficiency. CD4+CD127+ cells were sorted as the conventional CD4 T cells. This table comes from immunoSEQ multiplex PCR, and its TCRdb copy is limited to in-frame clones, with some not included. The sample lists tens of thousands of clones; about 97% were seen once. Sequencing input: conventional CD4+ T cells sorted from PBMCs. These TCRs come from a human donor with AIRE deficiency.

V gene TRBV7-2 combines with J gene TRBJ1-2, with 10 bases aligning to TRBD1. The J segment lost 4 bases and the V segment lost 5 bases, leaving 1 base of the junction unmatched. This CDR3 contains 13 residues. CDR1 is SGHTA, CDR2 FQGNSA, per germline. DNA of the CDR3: TGTGCCAGCAGCCGGACAGGGGGCTATGGCTACACCTTC. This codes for CASSRTGGYGYTF. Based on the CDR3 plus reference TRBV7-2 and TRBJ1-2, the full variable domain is GAGVSQSPSNKVTEKGKDVELRCDPISGHTALYWYRQSLGQGLEFLIYFQGNSAPDKSGLPSDRFSAERTGGSVSTLTIQRTQQEDSAVYLCASSRTGGYGYTFGSGTRLTVV.

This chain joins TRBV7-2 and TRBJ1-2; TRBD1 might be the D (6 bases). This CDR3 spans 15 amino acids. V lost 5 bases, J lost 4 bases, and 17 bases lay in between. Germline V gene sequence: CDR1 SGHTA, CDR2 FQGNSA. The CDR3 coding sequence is TGTGCCAGCAGCCTAAAACAGGGTTGGAGCTATGGCTACACCTTC. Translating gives CASSLKQGWSYGYTF.

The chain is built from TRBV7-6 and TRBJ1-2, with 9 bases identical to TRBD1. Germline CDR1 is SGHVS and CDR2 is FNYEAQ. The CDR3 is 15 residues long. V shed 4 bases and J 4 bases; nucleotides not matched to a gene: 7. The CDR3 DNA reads TGTGCCAGCAGCTCGCCGGACAGGGGCGGCTATGGCTACACCTTC. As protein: CASSSPDRGGYGYTF.

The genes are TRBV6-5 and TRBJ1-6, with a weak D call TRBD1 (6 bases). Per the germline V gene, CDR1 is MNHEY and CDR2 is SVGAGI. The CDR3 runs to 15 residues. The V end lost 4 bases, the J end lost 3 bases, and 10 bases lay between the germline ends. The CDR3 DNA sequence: TGTGCCAGCAGTTTGGGGGACATCTATAATTCACCCCTCCACTTT. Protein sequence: CASSLGDIYNSPLHF.

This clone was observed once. The CDR3 reads CASSLSLAIYEQYF. Written as DNA, the CDR3 is TGTGCCAGCAGCTTATCACTAGCGATCTACGAGCAGTACTTC. The chain uses TRBV7-9 and TRBJ2-7; TRBD2 matches 7 bases. CDR3 length: 14 residues. Unmatched junction bases numbered 4, after V lost 2 bases and J lost 3 bases. The germline V gene encodes CDR1 SEHNR and CDR2 FQNEAQ (reference sequence).

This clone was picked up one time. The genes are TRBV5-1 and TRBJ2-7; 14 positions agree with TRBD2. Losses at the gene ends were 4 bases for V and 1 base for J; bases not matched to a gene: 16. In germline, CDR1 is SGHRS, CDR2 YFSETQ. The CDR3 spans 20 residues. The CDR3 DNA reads TGCGCCAGCAGCCAGGACAGGTTAGGACTAGCGGGAGGCCGATCCTACGAGCAGTACTTC. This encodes CASSQDRLGLAGGRSYEQYF.

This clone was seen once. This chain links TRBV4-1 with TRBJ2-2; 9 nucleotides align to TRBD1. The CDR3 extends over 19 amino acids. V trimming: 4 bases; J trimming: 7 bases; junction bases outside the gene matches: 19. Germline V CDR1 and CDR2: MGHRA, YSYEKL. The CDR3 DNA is TGCGCCAGCAGCCCCAAGTCCGGGGGCGGGACAGGGCTTTACGGGGAGCTGTTTTTT. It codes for CASSPKSGGGTGLYGELFF.

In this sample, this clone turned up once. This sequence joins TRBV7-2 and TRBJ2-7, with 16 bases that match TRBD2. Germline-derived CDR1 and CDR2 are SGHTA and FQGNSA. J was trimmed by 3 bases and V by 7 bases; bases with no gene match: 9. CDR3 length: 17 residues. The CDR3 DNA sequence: TGTGCCAGCAACAACCCGGGACTAGCGGGAGGGTACTACGAGCAGTACTTC. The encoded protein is CASNNPGLAGGYYEQYF.

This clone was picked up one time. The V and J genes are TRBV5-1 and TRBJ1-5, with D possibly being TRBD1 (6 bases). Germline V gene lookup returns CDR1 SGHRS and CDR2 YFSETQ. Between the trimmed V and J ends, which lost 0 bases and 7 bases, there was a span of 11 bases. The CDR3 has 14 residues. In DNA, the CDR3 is TGCGCCAGCAGCTTGGTTGGGGGCGAACAGCCCCAGCATTTT. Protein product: CASSLVGGEQPQHF. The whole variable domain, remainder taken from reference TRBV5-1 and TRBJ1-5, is KAGVTQTPRYLIKTRGQQVTLSCSPISGHRSVSWYQQTPGQGLQFLFEYFSETQRNKGNFPGRFSGRQFSNSRSEMNVSTLELGDSALYLCASSLVGGEQPQHFGDGTRLSIL.